This T cell receptor beta chain derives from a study of blood T cell repertoires in COVID-19 (TCRdb year 2020). Regarding the study in general: Collaborator samples came from the United States, Italy and Spain and covered acute and convalescent phases of COVID-19. The prospective study material was composed of cDNA or gDNA derived from T cells, B-cell-depleted T cells, or PBMCs. Deeply sampled blood TCRbeta repertoires from subjects exposed to, actively infected with, or recovered from COVID-19 were included in the dataset. A freely available public database, intended as a resource for researchers studying the immune response to SARS-CoV-2, is where the repertoires were released. Samples came from the ongoing ImmuneRACE study (first 160 participants) plus 1,254 subjects from 6 global collaborators. Nearly every sample came with metadata listing a de-identified subject ID, COVID-19 status, age in years and sex. HLA class I and class II types, where available, came from metadata supplied by the sample provider rather than from assay-based typing. The study at large found these results: The amount of clinical and demographic metadata varied by source and participant and was provided uncurated.

TCRbeta CDR3 regions were amplified from genomic DNA by means of the immunoSEQ Assay, a bias-controlled multiplex PCR. The study's processing was this. Nucleated cell counts per sample were estimated from amplification of reference gene primers within the assay. To quantify the absolute abundance of each unique TCRbeta CDR3 rearrangement, sequence reads were collapsed and filtered. For each sample, productive Simpson clonality was calculated as the square root of Simpson's diversity index over productive rearrangements. TCRdb took over this immuneACCESS table, retaining in-frame rearrangements with V and J assigned. Such tables are incomplete; in checked studies, under half of the missing clones stem from an unresolved V gene, and the remainder is unexplained. Clone size and the V and J calls come from that table; the DNA yielded D and trimming. The sample data list approximately 390,000 clones, and almost 90% of these were observed just once. The ten largest make up 6.5% to 8% of the sample.

Comments on this clone: This clone's antigen is unknown. Base quality data are lacking; no much larger clone is found one base away.

The collaborating institutions used their own protocols to collect whole blood in K2EDTA tubes. For TCRbeta analysis, collaborators shipped samples as frozen whole blood, isolated PBMCs, or DNA extracted from either of those sample types. CDR3 length: 19 amino acids, cysteine to phenylalanine. Just the 57-base CDR3 DNA is kept, in frame starting at base 1. Reading the germline V gene gives CDR1 SGHAT and CDR2 FQNNGV. V is pruned by 1 base and J by 3 bases, leaving 14 bases of the junction without a gene match. This receptor was obtained from a young man with active or convalescent COVID-19. The sequence links TRBV11-2 to TRBJ2-1, and TRBD2 matches 8 of the central bases. Sequenced input: peripheral blood. The CDR3 region: CASSLAGRAGAPLYNEQFF. Read as DNA, the sequence is TGTGCCAGCAGCTTAGCGGGACGAGCGGGAGCGCCACTCTACAATGAGCAGTTCTTC.